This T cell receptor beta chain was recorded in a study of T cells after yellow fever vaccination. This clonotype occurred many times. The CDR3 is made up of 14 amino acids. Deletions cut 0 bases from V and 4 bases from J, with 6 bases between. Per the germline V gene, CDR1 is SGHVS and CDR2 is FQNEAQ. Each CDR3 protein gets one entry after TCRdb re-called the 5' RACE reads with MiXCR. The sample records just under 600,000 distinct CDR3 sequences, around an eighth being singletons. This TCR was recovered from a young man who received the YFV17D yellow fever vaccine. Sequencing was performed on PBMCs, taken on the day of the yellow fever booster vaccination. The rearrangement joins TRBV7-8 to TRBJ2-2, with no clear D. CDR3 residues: CASSLARVTGELFF. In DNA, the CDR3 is TGTGCCAGCAGCTTAGCCCGGGTCACCGGGGAGCTGTTTTTT.